This T cell receptor beta chain came from a study of technical replicates of blood from a handful of donors. This CDR3 comprises 11 residues. Germline V CDR1 and CDR2: LNHDA, SQIVND (reference sequence). The V and J ends lost 8 bases and 1 base respectively, with 5 bases between them. Clones were read by immunoSEQ multiplex PCR, and TCRdb kept only the in-frame ones, dropping some. The data show approximately 70,000 clones, with roughly 91% seen just once and under 0.45% held by the top ten. The V and J genes are TRBV19 and TRBJ1-2; D is undetermined. What was sequenced was T cells isolated from PBMCs. This TCR was sampled from a human donor in good health. Some clones in this sample may be carry-over from other donors' samples. CDR3 DNA: TGTGCCAGTGAGATTAACTATGGCTACACCTTC. It codes for CASEINYGYTF.